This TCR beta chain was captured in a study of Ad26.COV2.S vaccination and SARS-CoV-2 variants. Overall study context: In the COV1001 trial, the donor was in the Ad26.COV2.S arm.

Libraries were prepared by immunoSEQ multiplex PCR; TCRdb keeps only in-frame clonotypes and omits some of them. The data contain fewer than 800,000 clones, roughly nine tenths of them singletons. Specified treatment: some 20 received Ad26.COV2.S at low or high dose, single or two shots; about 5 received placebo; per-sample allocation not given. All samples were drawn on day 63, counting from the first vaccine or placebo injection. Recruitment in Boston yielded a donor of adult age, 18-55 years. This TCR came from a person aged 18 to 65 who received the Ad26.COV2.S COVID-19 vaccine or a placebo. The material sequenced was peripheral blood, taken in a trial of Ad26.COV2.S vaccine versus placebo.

The CDR3 DNA reads TGTGCCAGCAGCCGAGGGAGGGTCACAGCTAACTATGGCTACACCTTC. This encodes CASSRGRVTANYGYTF. The chain links TRBV5-6 to TRBJ1-2, with D unresolved. This CDR3 has 16 amino acids. Trimming pared 4 bases from V and 0 bases from J, leaving 16 bases between. CDR1 is SGHDT and CDR2 is YYEEEE in the germline V gene.